What follows are 21 T cell receptor beta chains derived from one specimen sequenced in a study of T and B cells in COVID-19 patients. BIOMED2 TRB-A/B primer pools were used in multiplex TRB PCR. MiXCR, run by TCRdb on the multiplex PCR reads, gives a single entry per CDR3 protein. The repertoire holds about 5,200 distinct CDR3 sequences, with around 20% as singletons. TRB was amplified from about 250-500 ng of blood genomic DNA. Sequencing used blood. All receptors come from a human donor who had recovered from COVID-19.

By sample fraction, this clonotype is medium-sized (0.01 to 0.1%). The J gene is TRBJ2-1, the V gene TRBV7-9, with D maybe TRBD2 (5 bases). This CDR3 region has 15 residues. Per germline, CDR1 SEHNR and CDR2 FQNEAQ (reference sequence). V was cut by 4 bases and J by 6 bases, with 16 bases left in between. The CDR3 loop reads CASSSASRTFNEQFF. The CDR3 DNA sequence: TGTGCCAGCAGCTCGGCCTCCAGGACTTTCAATGAGCAGTTCTTC.

The rearrangement uses TRBV7-3 and TRBJ1-1; D uncertain. The CDR3 is 14 amino acids. From germline, CDR1 is SGHTA and CDR2 FQGTGA. The V end was cut by 5 bases, the J end by 0 bases, with 10 bases between. As DNA, the CDR3 is TGTGCCAGCAGCACACCGGGATTGAACACTGAAGCTTTCTTT. Translating it yields CASSTPGLNTEAFF.

Relative to its sample, this clonotype is medium-sized. The genes are TRBV19 and TRBJ1-5; D uncertain. Trimming stripped 0 bases from V and 7 bases from J, with 13 bases between. The CDR3 sequence is 15 residues long. From germline, CDR1 is LNHDA and CDR2 SQIVND (reference sequence). The CDR3 sequence: CASSIDRSGWQPQHF. The CDR3 nucleotides are TGTGCCAGTAGTATAGACCGTTCGGGATGGCAGCCCCAGCATTTT.

This clonotype is judged medium-sized. This rearrangement joins TRBV5-6 to TRBJ2-1; D not resolved. This CDR3 spans 12 amino acids. Per germline, CDR1 SGHDT and CDR2 YYEEEE. Between the trimmed V and J ends, which lost 0 bases and 15 bases, there was a span of 13 bases. The chain's CDR3 is CASSLDLRRAFF. As DNA, the CDR3 is TGTGCCAGCAGCTTGGACCTCCGGCGTGCGTTCTTC.

Judged by abundance, this clonotype is medium-sized. This chain joins TRBV19 and TRBJ1-5; 10 bases map to TRBD1. Looked up from germline, CDR1 is LNHDA and CDR2 is SQIVND (reference sequence). The CDR3 extends over 16 amino acids. V lost 4 bases, J lost 7 bases, and 10 bases stayed unmatched. The CDR3 DNA follows: TGTGCCAGTAGTAACGCAAGACAGGGGGCAAGGCAGCCCCAGCATTTT. Translated, it gives CASSNARQGARQPQHF. Drawing the rest from reference TRBV19 and TRBJ1-5, the complete variable domain is DGGITQSPKYLFRKEGQNVTLSCEQNLNHDAMYWYRQDPGQGLRLIYYSQIVNDFQKGDIAEGYSVSREKKESFPLTVTSAQKNPTAFYLCASSNARQGARQPQHFGDGTRLSIL.

CDR3 protein: CASSDRVNQPQHF. In DNA, the CDR3 is TGTGCCAGCAGCGACAGAGTGAATCAGCCCCAGCATTTT. The rearrangement uses TRBV7-2 and TRBJ1-5; D is perhaps TRBD1 (5 bases). V lost 5 bases to trimming and J lost 4 bases, with 9 bases between them. The germline CDR1 and CDR2 sequences are SGHTA and FQGNSA. This CDR3 is 13 amino acids long.

The chain links TRBV20-1 to TRBJ1-1; D remains ambiguous. Trimming cost V 2 bases and J 2 bases, with 12 bases left between them. CDR1 DFQATT and CDR2 SNEGSKA come from the germline V gene (reference sequence). This CDR3 has 14 amino acids. Written as DNA, the CDR3 is TGCAGTGCTAGATTGGGCAGCTCCAACACTGAAGCTTTCTTT. Amino acid sequence: CSARLGSSNTEAFF.

By share of the sample, this clonotype is medium-sized (0.01 to 0.1%). The chain joins TRBV7-2 to TRBJ2-1; TRBD2 matches 11 bases. The CDR3 consists of 17 residues. Germline CDR1 reads SGHTA; CDR2 reads FQGNSA. V dropped 4 bases and J dropped 3; count of bases not matched to a gene: 8. The CDR3 is CASSSFPLAGVYNEQFF. CDR3 sequence (DNA): TGTGCCAGCAGCTCCTTCCCACTAGCGGGAGTCTACAATGAGCAGTTCTTC.

This clonotype is labeled as medium-sized. This chain links TRBV6-2 or TRBV6-3 with TRBJ2-3, with TRBD1 identical over 7 bases. CDR3 length: 14 amino acids. After removal of 7 bases from V and 2 bases from J, the junction contained 6 bases not matched to a gene. Germline CDR1 reads MNHEY; CDR2 reads SVGEGT. CDR3 coding DNA: TGTGCCAGCAAACCAGGGACAGTCACAGATACGCAGTATTTT. Amino acids: CASKPGTVTDTQYF.

By share, this clonotype counts as medium-sized. The gene calls are TRBV10-3 and TRBJ2-1; D is possibly TRBD1 or TRBD2 (5 bases each). Germline V gene lookup returns CDR1 ENHRY and CDR2 SYGVKD. V was trimmed by 2 bases and J by 2 bases, leaving 10 bases between them. The CDR3 totals 15 residues. The CDR3 DNA reads as TGTGCCATCAGTGAGAGGGACCTCACCTACAATGAGCAGTTCTTC. Translation: CAISERDLTYNEQFF.

This clonotype is classed as medium-sized. V gene TRBV6-2 or TRBV6-3 combines with J gene TRBJ2-1; TRBD2 agrees at 10 bases. The J segment lost 7 bases and the V segment lost 5 bases, leaving 14 bases of the junction unmatched. The CDR3 totals 17 residues. CDR1 is MNHEY and CDR2 is SVGEGT in the germline V gene. This chain's CDR3 is CASSKTGLAGAVNEQFF. In DNA, the CDR3 is TGTGCCAGCAGTAAAACTGGGCTAGCGGGGGCGGTTAATGAGCAGTTCTTC.

By sample share, this clonotype is large. The chain is built from TRBV29-1 and TRBJ2-3; TRBD2 aligns across 10 bases. The CDR3 has 11 amino acids. The junction had 1 base not matched to a gene; V was cut back by 8 bases and J by 5 bases. The V gene's germline CDR1 is SQVTM and CDR2 ANQGSEA. The CDR3 loop reads CSTSGIDTQYF. The CDR3 region has the DNA TGCAGCACTAGCGGGATAGATACGCAGTATTTT.

Written as DNA, the CDR3 is TGCGCCAGCAGCCCACCTAACACTGAAGCTTTCTTT. This gives the protein CASSPPNTEAFF. This chain uses TRBV5-1 with TRBJ1-1; the D is unclear. CDR1 SGHRS and CDR2 YFSETQ come from the germline V gene. The V end lost 4 bases, the J end lost 2 bases, and 6 bases lay between the germline ends. CDR3 length: 12 amino acids.

V gene TRBV11-1 combines with J gene TRBJ2-3; no clear D. This CDR3 region has 13 residues. Germline V gene lookup returns CDR1 SGHAT and CDR2 FQDESV (reference sequence). V was trimmed by 3 bases and J by 3 bases, leaving 7 bases between them. CDR3 DNA sequence: TGTGCCAGCAGCTTCTGGGGAACAGATACGCAGTATTTT. Amino acid sequence: CASSFWGTDTQYF.

V usage is TRBV5-6 and J usage is TRBJ1-1, with D unresolved. Germline V gene sequence: CDR1 SGHDT, CDR2 YYEEEE. The CDR3 runs to 13 residues. V was trimmed by 6 bases and J by 1 base, leaving 10 bases between them. CDR3 in amino acids: CASTCGENTEAFF. The CDR3 DNA reads as TGTGCCAGCACCTGCGGGGAGAACACTGAAGCTTTCTTT. Supplemented by reference TRBV5-6 and TRBJ1-1, the full variable domain reads DAGVTQSPTHLIKTRGQQVTLRCSPKSGHDTVSWYQQALGQGPQFIFQYYEEEERQRGNFPDRFSGHQFPNYSSELNVNALLLGDSALYLCASTCGENTEAFFGQGTRLTVV.

For the CDR3, the DNA is TGCAGCGCATCGGGACAGGGGGCAGATACGCAGTATTTT. It is translated as CSASGQGADTQYF. The chain carries TRBV29-1 and TRBJ2-3; TRBD1 matches 11 bases. The germline V gene encodes CDR1 SQVTM and CDR2 ANQGSEA. The junction had 4 bases not matched to a gene; V was cut back by 7 bases and J by 4 bases. The CDR3 totals 13 residues.

This clonotype showed up just once. This may arise from a read error, as a much more abundant clone is one base away. The chain employs TRBV6-5 and TRBJ1-5; no definite D call. The germline gives CDR1 MNHEY, CDR2 SVGAGI. This CDR3 is 15 amino acids long. CDR3: CASKLSFGHDQLQHF. The CDR3 DNA is TGTGCCAGCAAACTGAGTTTCGGGCATGATCAGCTCCAGCATTTT.

This clonotype is classed as medium-sized. This chain links TRBV19 with TRBJ1-6; D unresolved. Germline assignment: CDR1 LNHDA and CDR2 SQIVND (reference sequence). The CDR3 is made up of 13 amino acids. Deletions cut 3 bases from V and 8 bases from J, with 8 bases between. The CDR3 reads CASSIGKDSPLHF. The CDR3 DNA is TGTGCCAGTAGTATTGGGAAGGATTCACCCCTCCACTTT.

This clonotype rates as medium-sized. The chain links TRBV15 to TRBJ2-5, with no clear D. Deletions cut 3 bases from V and 5 bases from J, with 16 bases between. CDR1 and CDR2 from the germline V gene are LNHNV and YYDKDF (reference sequence). The CDR3 has 15 amino acids. CDR3 sequence reads: CATSRDQSPEETQYF. CDR3 nucleotide sequence: TGTGCCACCAGCAGGGATCAGAGTCCGGAGGAGACCCAGTACTTC.

Sample share makes this clonotype medium-sized. The chain links TRBV6-5 to TRBJ1-2; 7 nucleotides align to TRBD1. The germline CDR1 and CDR2 sequences are MNHEY and SVGAGI. The CDR3 spans 15 residues. V gave up 2 bases and J gave up 4 bases; unmatched junction bases: 7. The CDR3, as DNA: TGTGCCAGCAGTTACAACAGGGGCTCTACCTATGGCTACACCTTC. Encoded protein: CASSYNRGSTYGYTF.

This chain uses TRBV15 with TRBJ2-5; TRBD1 might be the D (6 bases). Trimming took 10 bases from V and 4 from J, leaving 16 bases between them. Germline CDR1 and CDR2: LNHNV and YYDKDF (reference sequence). The CDR3 runs to 13 residues. The DNA of the CDR3 is TGTGCCAGCAATAAGGACAGACGAGAGACCCAGTACTTC. Protein: CASNKDRRETQYF.